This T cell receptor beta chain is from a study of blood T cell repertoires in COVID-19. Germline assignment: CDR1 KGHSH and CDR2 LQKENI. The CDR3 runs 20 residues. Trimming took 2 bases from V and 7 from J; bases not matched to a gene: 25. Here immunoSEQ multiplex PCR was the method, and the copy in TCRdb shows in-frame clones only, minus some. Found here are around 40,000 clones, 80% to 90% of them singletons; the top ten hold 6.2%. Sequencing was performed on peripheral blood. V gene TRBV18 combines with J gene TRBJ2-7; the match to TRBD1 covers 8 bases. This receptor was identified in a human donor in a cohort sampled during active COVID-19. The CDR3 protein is CASSPDSRTGWASSPDEQYF. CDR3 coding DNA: TGTGCCAGCTCACCAGATTCGAGGACAGGGTGGGCCAGCAGCCCCGATGAGCAGTACTTC.